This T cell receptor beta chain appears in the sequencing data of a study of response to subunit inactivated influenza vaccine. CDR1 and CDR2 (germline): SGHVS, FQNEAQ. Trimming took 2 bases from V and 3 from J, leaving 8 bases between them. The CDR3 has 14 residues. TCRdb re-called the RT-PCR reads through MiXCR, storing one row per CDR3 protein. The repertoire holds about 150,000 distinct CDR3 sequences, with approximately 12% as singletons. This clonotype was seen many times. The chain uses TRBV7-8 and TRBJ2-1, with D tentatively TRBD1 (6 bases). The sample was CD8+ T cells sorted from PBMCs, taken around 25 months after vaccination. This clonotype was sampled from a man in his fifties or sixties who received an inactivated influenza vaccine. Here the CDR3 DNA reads TGTGCCAGCAGCTTATGGGACATCTACAATGAGCAGTTCTTC. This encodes CASSLWDIYNEQFF. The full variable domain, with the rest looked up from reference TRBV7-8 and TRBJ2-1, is GAGVSQSPRYKVAKRGQDVALRCDPISGHVSLFWYQQALGQGPEFLTYFQNEAQLDKSGLPSDRFFAERPEGSVSTLKIQRTQQEDSAVYLCASSLWDIYNEQFFGPGTRLTVL.